This is a list of T cell receptor beta chains from one sample in a study of T cell repertoires in aging, cancer and after chemotherapy. TCRdb analysed the multiplex PCR reads with MiXCR anew, one entry per CDR3 protein. Among 7,000 to 9,000 distinct CDR3 sequences listed, about two fifths were seen once. The sample comprised blood. Receptor source: a human donor with a solid tumor. CDR3s include the opening cysteine and the closing phenylalanine or tryptophan. The order of the fields is clone size, V gene, CDR3 length, D gene, J gene, CDR3 DNA, CDR3 protein. The D gene is left open where the match is weak. Size values are once, few and many counts, or a class for expanded clones, and some rows have none.

clone_size: .
v_call: TRBV6-4
cdr3_length: 14
d_call: TRBD2
j_call: TRBJ2-3
cdr3_nt: TGTGCCACCTCTGTGAGCGGGGGTTCAGATACGCAGTATTTT
cdr3_aa: CATSVSGGSDTQYF

clone_size: .
v_call: TRBV12-3/TRBV12-4
cdr3_length: 14
d_call: .
j_call: TRBJ2-2
cdr3_nt: TGTGCCAGCACTAGGAGGGTGGGAACCGGGGAGCTGTTTTTT
cdr3_aa: CASTRRVGTGELFF

clone_size: .
v_call: TRBV18
cdr3_length: 11
d_call: .
j_call: TRBJ2-1
cdr3_nt: TGTGCCAGCTCACCTCGGGATGAGCAGTTCTTC
cdr3_aa: CASSPRDEQFF

clone_size: .
v_call: TRBV5-6
cdr3_length: 14
d_call: .
j_call: TRBJ2-1
cdr3_nt: TGTGCCAGCAGCTTGTCCCGGGAGTACAATGAGCAGTTCTTC
cdr3_aa: CASSLSREYNEQFF

clone_size: .
v_call: TRBV6-5
cdr3_length: 16
d_call: TRBD1
j_call: TRBJ2-2
cdr3_nt: TGTGCCAGCAGTGACTTAGACAGGGTAAACACCGGGGAGCTGTTTTTT
cdr3_aa: CASSDLDRVNTGELFF

clone_size: few
v_call: TRBV13
cdr3_length: 14
d_call: .
j_call: TRBJ2-3
cdr3_nt: TGTGCCAGCAGCTTAAGGGGGGCGACAGATACGCAGTATTTT
cdr3_aa: CASSLRGATDTQYF

clone_size: .
v_call: TRBV6-2/TRBV6-3
cdr3_length: 15
d_call: TRBD1
j_call: TRBJ2-5
cdr3_nt: TGTGCCAGCAGGCCCGGGACAGGGGGCCCGGAGACCCAGTACTTC
cdr3_aa: CASRPGTGGPETQYF

clone_size: .
v_call: TRBV11-3
cdr3_length: 16
d_call: .
j_call: TRBJ2-5
cdr3_nt: TGTGCCAGCAGCCCTAAAGGAGGGGGAGTTTGGGAGACCCAGTACTTC
cdr3_aa: CASSPKGGGVWETQYF

clone_size: .
v_call: TRBV12-3/TRBV12-4
cdr3_length: 17
d_call: TRBD1
j_call: TRBJ1-2
cdr3_nt: TGTGCCAGCAGTTCCACCCACCGACAGGGTACGGCCTATGGCTACACCTTC
cdr3_aa: CASSSTHRQGTAYGYTF

clone_size: .
v_call: TRBV19
cdr3_length: 13
d_call: .
j_call: TRBJ2-5
cdr3_nt: TGTGCCAGTAGTCCGTGGGTCCAAGAGACCCAGTACTTC
cdr3_aa: CASSPWVQETQYF

clone_size: .
v_call: TRBV13
cdr3_length: 12
d_call: .
j_call: TRBJ2-7
cdr3_nt: TGTGCCAGCAGCTTAGCTTCCTACGAGCAGTACTTC
cdr3_aa: CASSLASYEQYF

clone_size: .
v_call: TRBV11-3
cdr3_length: 16
d_call: .
j_call: TRBJ2-5
cdr3_nt: TGTGCCAGCAGCTCCCGCCCGGCAGGGGCGGTAGAGACCCAGTACTTC
cdr3_aa: CASSSRPAGAVETQYF

clone_size: few
v_call: TRBV19
cdr3_length: 15
d_call: .
j_call: TRBJ2-1
cdr3_nt: TGTGCCAGCGCACCCGAGCGTGGGGGCTACAATGAGCAGTTCTTC
cdr3_aa: CASAPERGGYNEQFF

clone_size: few
v_call: TRBV19
cdr3_length: 14
d_call: TRBD1
j_call: TRBJ1-4
cdr3_nt: TGTGCCAGTAGTAGACAGGGATCTAATGAAAAACTGTTTTTT
cdr3_aa: CASSRQGSNEKLFF

clone_size: medium-sized
v_call: TRBV6-4
cdr3_length: 15
d_call: .
j_call: TRBJ2-6
cdr3_nt: TGTGCCAGCAGTGAAGGCCTCTCTGGGGCCAACGTCCTGACTTTC
cdr3_aa: CASSEGLSGANVLTF

clone_size: few
v_call: TRBV12-3/TRBV12-4
cdr3_length: 16
d_call: TRBD1
j_call: TRBJ1-2
cdr3_nt: TGTGCCAGCAGTAGCCGACCGGGACAGGGGGCTGATGGCTACACCTTC
cdr3_aa: CASSSRPGQGADGYTF

clone_size: .
v_call: TRBV11-3
cdr3_length: 14
d_call: .
j_call: TRBJ1-5
cdr3_nt: TGTGCCAGCAGCCCGGGACTCCCCCATCAGCCCCAGCATTTT
cdr3_aa: CASSPGLPHQPQHF

clone_size: .
v_call: TRBV11-3
cdr3_length: 15
d_call: TRBD2
j_call: TRBJ2-5
cdr3_nt: TGTGCCAGCAGCTACCTGAGCGGGAGCATCGAGACCCAGTACTTC
cdr3_aa: CASSYLSGSIETQYF

clone_size: .
v_call: TRBV6-6
cdr3_length: 14
d_call: .
j_call: TRBJ2-2
cdr3_nt: TGTGCCAGCAGTTTGGGACCAAACACCGGGGAGCTGTTTTTT
cdr3_aa: CASSLGPNTGELFF

clone_size: .
v_call: TRBV12-3/TRBV12-4
cdr3_length: 15
d_call: TRBD2
j_call: TRBJ2-1
cdr3_nt: TGTGCCAGCAGTTTAGAGAGCGGGGCCCTAAGTGAGCAGTTCTTC
cdr3_aa: CASSLESGALSEQFF

clone_size: .
v_call: TRBV5-6
cdr3_length: 14
d_call: TRBD1
j_call: TRBJ1-4
cdr3_nt: TGTGCCAGCAGCTCGGGACAGTATAATGAAAAACTGTTTTTT
cdr3_aa: CASSSGQYNEKLFF

clone_size: .
v_call: TRBV11-3
cdr3_length: 14
d_call: .
j_call: TRBJ1-2
cdr3_nt: TGTGCCAGCAGTCGCGGGGGGATTCCCTATGGCTACACCTTC
cdr3_aa: CASSRGGIPYGYTF

clone_size: .
v_call: TRBV5-4
cdr3_length: 14
d_call: .
j_call: TRBJ2-5
cdr3_nt: TGTGCCAGCAGCTTGGGGTCTAGGCAAGAGACCCAGTACTTC
cdr3_aa: CASSLGSRQETQYF

clone_size: medium-sized
v_call: TRBV29-1
cdr3_length: 14
d_call: TRBD1
j_call: TRBJ2-1
cdr3_nt: TGCAGCGCCCTGGACAGGCCACTTAGGCATGAGCAGTTCTTC
cdr3_aa: CSALDRPLRHEQFF

clone_size: .
v_call: TRBV6-1
cdr3_length: 15
d_call: TRBD2
j_call: TRBJ2-3
cdr3_nt: TGTGCCAGCAGTTACCGGACTAGCGGCACAGATACGCAGTATTTT
cdr3_aa: CASSYRTSGTDTQYF

clone_size: few
v_call: TRBV29-1
cdr3_length: 14
d_call: TRBD1
j_call: TRBJ1-1
cdr3_nt: TGCAGCGTTGAAGATTGGGACAGACGGACTGAAGCTTTCTTT
cdr3_aa: CSVEDWDRRTEAFF

clone_size: few
v_call: TRBV11-3
cdr3_length: 16
d_call: TRBD1
j_call: TRBJ1-2
cdr3_nt: TGTGCCAGCAGCTTAGAAGACAGGGCACAGGGGAGCGGCTACACCTTC
cdr3_aa: CASSLEDRAQGSGYTF

clone_size: few
v_call: TRBV19
cdr3_length: 17
d_call: .
j_call: TRBJ2-1
cdr3_nt: TGTGCCAGTAGTCCAATAGGGGGATTGGGGGTCAGGAATGAGCAGTTCTTC
cdr3_aa: CASSPIGGLGVRNEQFF

clone_size: .
v_call: TRBV18
cdr3_length: 15
d_call: .
j_call: TRBJ1-2
cdr3_nt: TGTGCCAGCTCACCATACCCCGGGACGGAGGGCGGCTACACCTTC
cdr3_aa: CASSPYPGTEGGYTF

clone_size: .
v_call: TRBV12-3/TRBV12-4
cdr3_length: 15
d_call: TRBD1
j_call: TRBJ1-3
cdr3_nt: TGTGCCAGCAGTGTCCTCAGGGGGTCCGGAAACACCATATATTTT
cdr3_aa: CASSVLRGSGNTIYF

clone_size: once
v_call: TRBV15
cdr3_length: 12
d_call: .
j_call: TRBJ2-7
cdr3_nt: TGTGCCACCAGCAGAGAAGGCTACGAGCAGTACTTC
cdr3_aa: CATSREGYEQYF

clone_size: .
v_call: TRBV6-5
cdr3_length: 12
d_call: TRBD1
j_call: TRBJ2-7
cdr3_nt: TGTGCCAGCAGCTTTACAGGGGCCGAGCAGTACTTC
cdr3_aa: CASSFTGAEQYF

clone_size: .
v_call: TRBV19
cdr3_length: 11
d_call: .
j_call: TRBJ2-1
cdr3_nt: TGTGCCAGTAGTACTGAAATTAAGCAGTTCTTC
cdr3_aa: CASSTEIKQFF

clone_size: few
v_call: TRBV5-4
cdr3_length: 12
d_call: .
j_call: TRBJ2-5
cdr3_nt: TGTGCCAGCAGCTCCTCTAGGGAGACCCAGTACTTC
cdr3_aa: CASSSSRETQYF

clone_size: .
v_call: TRBV12-3/TRBV12-4
cdr3_length: 16
d_call: TRBD2
j_call: TRBJ2-1
cdr3_nt: TGTGCCAGCAGACATGCTAGCGGGAGGGCCTACAATGAGCAGTTCTTC
cdr3_aa: CASRHASGRAYNEQFF

clone_size: .
v_call: TRBV19
cdr3_length: 15
d_call: .
j_call: TRBJ1-5
cdr3_nt: TGTGCCAGTAGTATCCGAGGCGACGACAATCAGCCCCAGCATTTT
cdr3_aa: CASSIRGDDNQPQHF

clone_size: .
v_call: TRBV6-5
cdr3_length: 12
d_call: .
j_call: TRBJ2-7
cdr3_nt: TGTGCCAGCAGTCCGAGGACTCTGGGGCAGTACTTC
cdr3_aa: CASSPRTLGQYF

clone_size: .
v_call: TRBV6-2/TRBV6-3
cdr3_length: 16
d_call: .
j_call: TRBJ1-4
cdr3_nt: TGTGCCAGCAGTTACTCGACACGAAAAAGGAATGAAAAACTGTTTTTT
cdr3_aa: CASSYSTRKRNEKLFF

clone_size: .
v_call: TRBV6-4
cdr3_length: 16
d_call: TRBD2
j_call: TRBJ2-1
cdr3_nt: TGTGCCAGCAGTGCTCAGGGGACTAGCGGGAACAATGAGCAGTTCTTC
cdr3_aa: CASSAQGTSGNNEQFF

clone_size: .
v_call: TRBV19
cdr3_length: 14
d_call: .
j_call: TRBJ1-5
cdr3_nt: TGTGCCAGTAGGCCTTCGGGACCCAATCAGCCCCAGCATTTT
cdr3_aa: CASRPSGPNQPQHF

clone_size: .
v_call: TRBV5-5
cdr3_length: 15
d_call: .
j_call: TRBJ2-3
cdr3_nt: TGTGCCAGCAGCTTGGATTGGGGGCGGTCAGATACGCAGTATTTT
cdr3_aa: CASSLDWGRSDTQYF

clone_size: few
v_call: TRBV30
cdr3_length: 15
d_call: TRBD1
j_call: TRBJ2-5
cdr3_nt: TGTGCCTGGAGAGAGGGGGCGAGGACTTGGGAGACCCAGTACTTC
cdr3_aa: CAWREGARTWETQYF

clone_size: .
v_call: TRBV12-3/TRBV12-4
cdr3_length: 15
d_call: .
j_call: TRBJ1-4
cdr3_nt: TGTGCCAGCAGCCCTGGACGGGCCACTAATGAAAAACTGTTTTTT
cdr3_aa: CASSPGRATNEKLFF

clone_size: few
v_call: TRBV10-3
cdr3_length: 13
d_call: TRBD1
j_call: TRBJ2-7
cdr3_nt: TGTGCCATCAGTAGGGACAGGTCCTACGAGCAGTACTTC
cdr3_aa: CAISRDRSYEQYF

clone_size: .
v_call: TRBV5-1
cdr3_length: 14
d_call: TRBD2
j_call: TRBJ2-5
cdr3_nt: TGCGCCAGCAGCTTGGAACTAGCGGGGGGGCCCCAGTACTTC
cdr3_aa: CASSLELAGGPQYF

clone_size: few
v_call: TRBV11-1
cdr3_length: 14
d_call: .
j_call: TRBJ1-4
cdr3_nt: TGTGCCAGCAGCCACAGGGTGAACGATGAAAAACTGTTTTTT
cdr3_aa: CASSHRVNDEKLFF

clone_size: .
v_call: TRBV6-1
cdr3_length: 15
d_call: .
j_call: TRBJ2-2
cdr3_nt: TGTGCCAGCAGTGAAAGTTGGGGCCCAACCGGGGAGCTGTTTTTT
cdr3_aa: CASSESWGPTGELFF

clone_size: few
v_call: TRBV12-3/TRBV12-4
cdr3_length: 13
d_call: .
j_call: TRBJ2-5
cdr3_nt: TGTGCCAGCAGGGGACTTGCCCGGGGGACCCAGTACTTC
cdr3_aa: CASRGLARGTQYF

clone_size: .
v_call: TRBV6-5
cdr3_length: 14
d_call: .
j_call: TRBJ2-7
cdr3_nt: TGTGCCAGCAGTTATACGGGGGACGGGTACGAGCAGTACTTC
cdr3_aa: CASSYTGDGYEQYF

clone_size: .
v_call: TRBV5-6
cdr3_length: 12
d_call: .
j_call: TRBJ1-3
cdr3_nt: TGTGCCAGCAGCTTGGACGGAAACACCATATATTTT
cdr3_aa: CASSLDGNTIYF

clone_size: .
v_call: TRBV27
cdr3_length: 17
d_call: TRBD2
j_call: TRBJ2-1
cdr3_nt: TGTGCCAGCAGTTTATGGGCAGGACTAGGGCAGTACAATGAGCAGTTCTTC
cdr3_aa: CASSLWAGLGQYNEQFF

clone_size: few
v_call: TRBV12-3/TRBV12-4
cdr3_length: 18
d_call: TRBD2
j_call: TRBJ2-5
cdr3_nt: TGTGCCAGCAGTTTAGGGACTAGCGGGGGGACCTTCCAAGAGACCCAGTACTTC
cdr3_aa: CASSLGTSGGTFQETQYF

clone_size: .
v_call: TRBV6-5
cdr3_length: 12
d_call: .
j_call: TRBJ2-7
cdr3_nt: TGCGCCAGCAGTGAGTCCGAGGGCGAGCAGTACTTC
cdr3_aa: CASSESEGEQYF

clone_size: few
v_call: TRBV29-1
cdr3_length: 16
d_call: TRBD1
j_call: TRBJ1-3
cdr3_nt: TGCAGCGTTGTTAGCTCAGGGGGCGCTTCTGGAAACACCATATATTTT
cdr3_aa: CSVVSSGGASGNTIYF

clone_size: .
v_call: TRBV6-6
cdr3_length: 16
d_call: TRBD1
j_call: TRBJ2-4
cdr3_nt: TGTGCCAGCAGTTACCTGGACAGGCTAGCCAAAAACATTCAGTACTTC
cdr3_aa: CASSYLDRLAKNIQYF

clone_size: .
v_call: TRBV6-4
cdr3_length: 12
d_call: .
j_call: TRBJ2-7
cdr3_nt: TGTGCCAGCAGTGCGACCTCCTACGAGCAGTACTTC
cdr3_aa: CASSATSYEQYF

clone_size: once
v_call: TRBV5-4
cdr3_length: 13
d_call: .
j_call: TRBJ2-5
cdr3_nt: TGTGCCAGCAGTTCCGGGGATCGGGAGACCCAGTACTTC
cdr3_aa: CASSSGDRETQYF